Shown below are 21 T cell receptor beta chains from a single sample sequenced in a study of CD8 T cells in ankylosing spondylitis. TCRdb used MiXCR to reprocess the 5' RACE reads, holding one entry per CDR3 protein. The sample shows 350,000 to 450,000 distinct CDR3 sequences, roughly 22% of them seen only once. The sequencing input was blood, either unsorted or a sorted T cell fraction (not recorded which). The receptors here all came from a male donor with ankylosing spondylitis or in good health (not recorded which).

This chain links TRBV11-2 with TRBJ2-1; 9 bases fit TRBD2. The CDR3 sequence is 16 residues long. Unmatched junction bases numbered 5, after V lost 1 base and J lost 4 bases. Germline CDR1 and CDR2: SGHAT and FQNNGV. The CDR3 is CASSLVGLAGYNEQFF. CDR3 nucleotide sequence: TGTGCCAGCAGCTTAGTGGGTCTAGCGGGGTACAATGAGCAGTTCTTC.

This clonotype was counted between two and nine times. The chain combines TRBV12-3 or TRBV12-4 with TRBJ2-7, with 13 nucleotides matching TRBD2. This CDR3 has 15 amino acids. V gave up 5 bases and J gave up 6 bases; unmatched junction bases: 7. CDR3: CASSKLAGGPVEQYF. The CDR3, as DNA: TGTGCCAGCAGTAAACTAGCGGGGGGGCCGGTCGAGCAGTACTTC.

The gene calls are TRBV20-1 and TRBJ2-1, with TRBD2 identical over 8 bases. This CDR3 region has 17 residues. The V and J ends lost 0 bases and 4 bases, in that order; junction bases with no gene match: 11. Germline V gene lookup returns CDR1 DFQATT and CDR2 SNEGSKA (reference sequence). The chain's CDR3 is CSARDWPGGGKYNEQFF. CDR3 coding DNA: TGCAGTGCTAGAGATTGGCCCGGCGGGGGGAAGTACAATGAGCAGTTCTTC.

Written as DNA, the CDR3 is TGCAGTGCCGATGGGGGGGGCGGCCTTAATGAGCAGTTCTTC. Its translation is CSADGGGGLNEQFF. The rearrangement links TRBV20-1 to TRBJ2-1; D may be TRBD2 (7 bases). V shed 6 bases and J shed 7 bases, with 19 bases lying between them. The germline CDR1 and CDR2 sequences are DFQATT and SNEGSKA (reference sequence). This CDR3 comprises 14 residues.

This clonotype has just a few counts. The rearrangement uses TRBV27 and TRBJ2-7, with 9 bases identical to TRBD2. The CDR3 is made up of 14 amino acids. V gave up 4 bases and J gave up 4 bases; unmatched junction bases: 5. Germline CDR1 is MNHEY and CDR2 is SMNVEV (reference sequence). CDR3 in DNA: TGTGCCAGCAGTTCCGGGACTAGCAGATACGAGCAGTACTTC. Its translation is CASSSGTSRYEQYF.

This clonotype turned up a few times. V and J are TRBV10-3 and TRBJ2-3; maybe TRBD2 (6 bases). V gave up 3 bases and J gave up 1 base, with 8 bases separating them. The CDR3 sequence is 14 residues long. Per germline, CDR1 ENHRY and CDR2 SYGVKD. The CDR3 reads CAISDSSGTDTQYF. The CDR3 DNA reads TGTGCCATCAGTGATTCTAGCGGCACAGATACGCAGTATTTT.

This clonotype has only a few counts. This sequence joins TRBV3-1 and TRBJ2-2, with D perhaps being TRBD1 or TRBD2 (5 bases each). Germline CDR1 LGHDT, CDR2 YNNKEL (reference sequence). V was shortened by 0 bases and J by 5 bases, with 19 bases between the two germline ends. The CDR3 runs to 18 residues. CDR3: CASSQEESRTRGTGELFF. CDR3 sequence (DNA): TGTGCCAGCAGCCAAGAGGAGAGCCGCACGAGGGGTACCGGGGAGCTGTTTTTT.

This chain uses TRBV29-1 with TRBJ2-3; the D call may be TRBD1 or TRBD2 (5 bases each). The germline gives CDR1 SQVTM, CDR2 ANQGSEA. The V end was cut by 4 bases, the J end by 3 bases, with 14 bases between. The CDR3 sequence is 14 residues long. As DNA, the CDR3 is TGCAGCGTTGTGGTGGGACCAGAAACAGATACGCAGTATTTT. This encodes CSVVVGPETDTQYF.

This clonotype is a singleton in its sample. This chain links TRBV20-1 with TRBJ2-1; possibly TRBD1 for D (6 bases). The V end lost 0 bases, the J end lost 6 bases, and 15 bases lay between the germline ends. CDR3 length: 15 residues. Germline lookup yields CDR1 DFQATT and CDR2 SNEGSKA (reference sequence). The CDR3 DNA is TGCAGTGCTAGAGATCTGCAGGGGAACCTCAATGAGCAGTTCTTC. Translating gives CSARDLQGNLNEQFF.

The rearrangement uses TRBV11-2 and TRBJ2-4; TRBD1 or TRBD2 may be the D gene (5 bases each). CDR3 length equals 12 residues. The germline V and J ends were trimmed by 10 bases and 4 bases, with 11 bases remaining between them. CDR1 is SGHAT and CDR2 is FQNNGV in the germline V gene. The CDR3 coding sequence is TGTGCCACCCGGGACGGAAAAAACATTCAGTACTTC. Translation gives CATRDGKNIQYF. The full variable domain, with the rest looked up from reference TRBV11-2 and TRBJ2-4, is EAGVAQSPRYKIIEKRQSVAFWCNPISGHATLYWYQQILGQGPKLLIQFQNNGVVDDSQLPKDRFSAERLKGVDSTLKIQPAKLEDSAVYLCATRDGKNIQYFGAGTRLSVL.

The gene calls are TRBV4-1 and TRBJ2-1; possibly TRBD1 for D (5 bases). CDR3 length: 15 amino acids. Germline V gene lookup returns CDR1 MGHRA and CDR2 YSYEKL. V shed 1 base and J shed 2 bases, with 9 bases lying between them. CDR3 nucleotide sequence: TGCGCCAGCAGCCAAGTACCGGACACCTACAATGAGCAGTTCTTC. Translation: CASSQVPDTYNEQFF.

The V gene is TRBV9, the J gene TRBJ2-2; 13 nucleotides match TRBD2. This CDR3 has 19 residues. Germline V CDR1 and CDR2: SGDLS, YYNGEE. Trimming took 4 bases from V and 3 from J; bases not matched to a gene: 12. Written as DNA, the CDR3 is TGTGCCAGCAGCCCCCCGGGACTAGCGGGACACAGGGACACCGGGGAGCTGTTTTTT. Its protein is CASSPPGLAGHRDTGELFF.

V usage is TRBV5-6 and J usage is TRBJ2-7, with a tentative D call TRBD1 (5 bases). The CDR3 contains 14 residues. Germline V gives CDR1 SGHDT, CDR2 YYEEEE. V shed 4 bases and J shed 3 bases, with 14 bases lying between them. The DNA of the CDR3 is TGTGCCAGCAGCGCCGACCGACAGCACTACGAGCAGTACTTC. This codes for CASSADRQHYEQYF.

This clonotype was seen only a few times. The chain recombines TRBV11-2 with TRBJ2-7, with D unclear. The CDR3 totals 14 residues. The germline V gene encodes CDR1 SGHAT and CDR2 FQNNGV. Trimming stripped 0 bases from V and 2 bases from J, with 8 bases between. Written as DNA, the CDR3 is TGTGCCAGCAGCTTAGACGTGGCTCCCTACGAGCAGTACTTC. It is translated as CASSLDVAPYEQYF.

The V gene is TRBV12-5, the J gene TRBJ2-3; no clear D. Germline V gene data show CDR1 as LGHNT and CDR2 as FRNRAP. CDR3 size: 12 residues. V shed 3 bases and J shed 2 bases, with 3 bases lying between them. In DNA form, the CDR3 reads TGTGCTAGTGGTTTCAACACAGATACGCAGTATTTT. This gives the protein CASGFNTDTQYF.

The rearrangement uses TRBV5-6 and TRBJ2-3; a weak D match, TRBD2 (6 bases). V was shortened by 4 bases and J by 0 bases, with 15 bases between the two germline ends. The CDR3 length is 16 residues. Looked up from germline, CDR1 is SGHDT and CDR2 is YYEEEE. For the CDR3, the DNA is TGTGCCAGCAGCATATACCGGGACTCCAGCACAGATACGCAGTATTTT. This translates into CASSIYRDSSTDTQYF.

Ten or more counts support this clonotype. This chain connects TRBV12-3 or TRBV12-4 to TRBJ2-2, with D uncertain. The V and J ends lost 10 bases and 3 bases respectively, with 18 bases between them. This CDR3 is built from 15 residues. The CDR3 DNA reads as TGTGCCACCCGGTTGTTCAGAGGCGACACCGGGGAGCTGTTTTTT. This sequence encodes CATRLFRGDTGELFF.

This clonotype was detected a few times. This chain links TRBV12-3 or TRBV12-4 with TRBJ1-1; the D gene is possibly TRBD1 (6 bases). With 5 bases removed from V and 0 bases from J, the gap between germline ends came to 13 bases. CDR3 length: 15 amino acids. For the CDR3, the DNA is TGTGCCAGCAGTATTGGGACAAGACTGAACACTGAAGCTTTCTTT. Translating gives CASSIGTRLNTEAFF.

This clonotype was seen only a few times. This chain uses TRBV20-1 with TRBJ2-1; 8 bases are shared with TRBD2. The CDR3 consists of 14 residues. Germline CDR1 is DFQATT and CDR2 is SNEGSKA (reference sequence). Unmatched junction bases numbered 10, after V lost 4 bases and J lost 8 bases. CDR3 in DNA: TGCAGTGCTAAGGAGACTAGCGCGTACTATGAGCAGTTCTTC. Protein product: CSAKETSAYYEQFF.

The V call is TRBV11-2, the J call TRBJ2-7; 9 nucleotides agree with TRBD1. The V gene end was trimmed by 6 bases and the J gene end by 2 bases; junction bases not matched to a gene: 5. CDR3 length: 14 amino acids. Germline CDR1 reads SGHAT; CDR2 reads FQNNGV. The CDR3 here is CASSQQGATYEQYF. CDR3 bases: TGTGCCAGCAGTCAACAGGGGGCCACCTACGAGCAGTACTTC. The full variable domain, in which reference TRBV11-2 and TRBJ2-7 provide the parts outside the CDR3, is EAGVAQSPRYKIIEKRQSVAFWCNPISGHATLYWYQQILGQGPKLLIQFQNNGVVDDSQLPKDRFSAERLKGVDSTLKIQPAKLEDSAVYLCASSQQGATYEQYFGPGTRLTVT.

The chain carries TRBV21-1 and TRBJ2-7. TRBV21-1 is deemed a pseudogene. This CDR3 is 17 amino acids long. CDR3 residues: CASFPVFLNCSSYEQYF. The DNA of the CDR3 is TGTGCCAGCTTCCCAGTCTTCTTAAACTGTAGCTCCTACGAGCAGTACTTC.